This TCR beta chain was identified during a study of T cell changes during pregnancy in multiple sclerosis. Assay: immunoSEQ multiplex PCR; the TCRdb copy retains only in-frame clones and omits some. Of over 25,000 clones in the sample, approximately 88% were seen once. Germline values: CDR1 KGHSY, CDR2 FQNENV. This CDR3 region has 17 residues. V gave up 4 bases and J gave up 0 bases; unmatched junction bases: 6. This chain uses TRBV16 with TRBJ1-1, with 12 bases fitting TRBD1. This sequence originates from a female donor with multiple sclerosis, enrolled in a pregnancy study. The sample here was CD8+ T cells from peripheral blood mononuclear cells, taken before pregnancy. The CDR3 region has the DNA TGTGCCAGCAGCCGCGGGACAGGGGGCTTCATGAACACTGAAGCTTTCTTT. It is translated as CASSRGTGGFMNTEAFF.